The TCR beta chain under discussion was sequenced for a study of T cells after yellow fever vaccination (dated by TCRdb to the late 2010s). As for the study more broadly: The SMART-Seq v4 Ultra Low Input RNA kit was used to prepare libraries from fractions with low cell numbers. To follow T-cell clones before and after primary and booster YFV17D yellow fever vaccination, bulk TCR alpha and beta repertoires were sequenced over time. Two healthy male donors, one aged 18 to 30 and one aged 30 to 39 years, were included in the cohort. Blood was drawn at multiple timepoints before and after primary and secondary immunization, with bulk PBMC replicates and cell subsets isolated. Overall results and qualifications from the work: The study included only a couple of donors, which limits how far the findings can be generalized. A small fraction of clonotypes appeared in both the CD4 and CD8 compartments, likely as a result of convergent recombination. Because abundant contaminating clonotypes from the bulk population could be contained in FACS-sorted repertoires, computational filtering was required. Most clones expanded after primary vaccination (around 97% of CD4 and roughly 91% of CD8) were re-detected after the booster, suggesting that broad memory maintenance occurred. The secondary T-cell response was weaker than the primary response but faster, peaking on day 5 instead of day 15.

From a lookup of the germline V gene, CDR1 and CDR2 are SNHLY and FYNNEI. Inclusive of the bounding cysteine and phenylalanine, the CDR3 is 15 residues long. The only DNA kept is the CDR3, 45 bases in frame from the first base. The germline V end is reduced by 4 bases and the J end by 2 bases; junction bases left unmatched: 5. Per the publication, the treatment or condition label means: live attenuated yellow fever vaccine strain. At each blood-draw timepoint, two biological replicates of bulk PBMCs were obtained. A standard Ficoll-Paque protocol was used to isolate PBMCs from peripheral blood. RNA was extracted with TriZol from bulk PBMCs, CD4 and CD8 fractions, and dextramer-positive and dextramer-negative fractions. Synthesis of TCR cDNA relied on 5'RACE template switching, a step that introduced a universal primer site along with unique molecular identifiers. cDNA synthesis was primed from both the TCR alpha and TCR beta constant segments. Library amplification used two PCR steps, and the second PCR step added sample barcodes and sequencing adapters. Sequencing of libraries was performed on Illumina HiSeq 2500 (2x100 bp) or NovaSeq (2x150 bp). In the paper's pipeline: MIGEC handled demultiplexing of reads and collapsing into UMI consensus sequences, while MiXCR performed V(D)J alignment. Using edgeR on replicate PBMC samples, clonotypes were called vaccine-responding if FDR was below 0.01 and the log2 fold change was above 5 up to day 15. Each bulk clonotype was labeled CD4 or CD8 based on which sequenced repertoire, CD4 or CD8, contained the clonotype at higher abundance. Clones were called with MiXCR by TCRdb after fastp trimmed the public reads at Q25, and only in-frame beta chains were retained. Every entry covers one CDR3 protein and lists the most common genes and DNA from its rows. The V and J calls, along with clone size, are taken from TCRdb and not from the paper's own processing. The sample contains more than 450,000 distinct CDR3 sequences, 21% of them found a single time. Of the sample, about 16% falls within the top ten clones.

About this clonotype: Its antigen has not been determined. No much larger clonotype is one base removed from it; base qualities were not supplied.

The origin of this receptor is a man aged 18 to 30 who received the YFV17D yellow fever vaccine. The material sequenced was PBMCs, taken about 21 days after the first yellow fever vaccination. The receptor chain draws on TRBV2 and TRBJ2-3, with 8 bases aligning to TRBD2. The DNA sequence is TGTGCCAGCAGTGGCAGCGGGGGCTTCACAGATACGCAGTATTTT. Its amino acids are CASSGSGGFTDTQYF.